Each of the 15 T cell receptor beta chains below was sequenced from the same sample in a study of blood T cell repertoires in COVID-19. TCRdb's table, derived via immunoSEQ multiplex PCR, lists solely in-frame clones and lacks some. The table includes 150,000 to 200,000 clones, 82% detected once. The sequenced material came from peripheral blood. These receptors came from a woman in her seventies with acute or convalescent COVID-19.

The V gene is TRBV30, the J gene TRBJ1-1; unclear D gene. Germline loops: CDR1 GTSNPN, CDR2 SVGIG (reference sequence). CDR3 length: 14 residues. The ends were cut back, 0 bases at V and 5 bases at J, with 13 bases in the middle. CDR3 region: CAWSVSSGKTEAFF. For the CDR3, the DNA is TGTGCCTGGAGTGTCTCGTCAGGAAAGACTGAAGCTTTCTTT.

The chain carries TRBV20-1 and TRBJ2-5; 7 positions match TRBD1. This CDR3 is 14 amino acids long. Germline V CDR1 and CDR2: DFQATT, SNEGSKA (reference sequence). J was trimmed by 2 bases and V by 3 bases; bases with no gene match: 6. CDR3 sequence: CSASPWTGQETQYF. The CDR3 region has the DNA TGCAGTGCTAGTCCCTGGACAGGACAAGAGACCCAGTACTTC.

In this sample, this clone turned up once. V and J are TRBV19 and TRBJ2-2, with 11 nucleotides matching TRBD1. CDR1 is LNHDA and CDR2 is SQIVND in the germline V gene (reference sequence). Trimming removed 5 bases from V and 4 bases from J; junction bases left unmatched: 6. The CDR3 extends over 16 amino acids. The CDR3 DNA is TGTGCCAGTAGTCCGCCGGGACAGGGGGGCACCGGGGAGCTGTTTTTT. This translates into CASSPPGQGGTGELFF.

The J gene is TRBJ1-2, the V gene TRBV7-9; D unresolved. The V gene lost 2 bases and the J gene lost 6 bases, with 10 bases spanning the gap. This CDR3 comprises 13 residues. CDR1 is SEHNR and CDR2 is FQNEAQ in the germline V gene (reference sequence). This chain's CDR3 is CASSLLTGDGYTF. CDR3 bases: TGTGCCAGCAGCTTATTGACTGGCGATGGCTACACCTTC.

CDR3 residues: CASSYSNPSSYNEQFF. As DNA, the CDR3 is TGTGCCAGCAGTTACTCGAACCCGAGCTCCTACAATGAGCAGTTCTTC. The rearrangement joins TRBV6-2 or TRBV6-3 to TRBJ2-1; D call uncertain. V was trimmed by 0 bases and J by 0 bases, leaving 9 bases between them. In germline, CDR1 is MNHEY, CDR2 SVGEGT. The CDR3 consists of 16 residues.

The CDR3 sequence is CASSLWRQGGNEQFF. CDR3 nucleotides: TGCGCCAGCAGCTTGTGGAGACAGGGTGGCAATGAGCAGTTCTTC. The gene calls are TRBV5-1 and TRBJ2-1; TRBD1 agrees at 7 bases. Trimming removed 1 base from V and 6 bases from J; junction bases left unmatched: 7. The germline gives CDR1 SGHRS, CDR2 YFSETQ. The length of the CDR3 is 15 residues.

The gene calls are TRBV12-3 or TRBV12-4 and TRBJ2-1; tentative D call: TRBD2 (6 bases). Trimming shortened V by 3 bases and J by 5 bases, and 8 bases separated the two germline ends. This CDR3 has 13 amino acids. The CDR3 protein is CASSFGGDNEQFF. The CDR3 nucleotides read TGTGCCAGCAGTTTTGGCGGGGACAATGAGCAGTTCTTC.

Of note for this clone: The same CDR3 is also encoded by other DNA sequences in this sample. The rearrangement uses TRBV30 and TRBJ1-1; possibly TRBD1 for D (6 bases). This CDR3 region has 14 residues. V was clipped by 2 bases and J by 3 bases, with 13 bases between them. From germline, CDR1 is GTSNPN and CDR2 SVGIG (reference sequence). Here the CDR3 DNA reads TGTGCCTGGAGTCCTGACAGGAGATACACTGAAGCTTTCTTT. Translating gives CAWSPDRRYTEAFF.

The chain is built from TRBV4-1 and TRBJ1-1; D gene uncertain. Looked up from germline, CDR1 is MGHRA and CDR2 is YSYEKL. With 1 base removed from V and 0 bases from J, the gap between germline ends came to 12 bases. The length of the CDR3 is 16 residues. The CDR3 is CASSQVSGKMNTEAFF. DNA for the CDR3: TGCGCCAGCAGCCAAGTGTCAGGAAAAATGAACACTGAAGCTTTCTTT.

The chain recombines TRBV28 with TRBJ1-4; maybe TRBD1 (5 bases). CDR1 and CDR2 (germline): MDHEN, SYDVKM. Trimming took 5 bases from V and 8 from J, leaving 27 bases between them. The CDR3 length is 18 residues. CDR3 nucleotide sequence: TGTGCCAGCAGTCCCCCCGGGGTTATAGCGGGAAGGGGCGAAAAACTGTTTTTT. It translates to CASSPPGVIAGRGEKLFF.

The chain joins TRBV7-2 to TRBJ2-2, with D unresolved. V lost 5 bases to trimming and J lost 1 base, with 8 bases between them. This CDR3 has 14 residues. Germline CDR1 SGHTA, CDR2 FQGNSA. In nucleotides, the CDR3 is TGTGCCAGCAGCCTCTCCAGGAACACCGGGGAGCTGTTTTTT. Translating it yields CASSLSRNTGELFF.

This clone has just one count. The rearrangement links TRBV4-1 to TRBJ1-1; 9 bases match TRBD1. Germline values: CDR1 MGHRA, CDR2 YSYEKL. The length of the CDR3 is 14 residues. V lost 5 bases, J lost 2 bases, and 3 bases stayed unmatched. CDR3 loop: CASSWGQGNTEAFF. In DNA, the CDR3 is TGCGCCAGCAGCTGGGGACAGGGAAACACTGAAGCTTTCTTT.

The chain employs TRBV21-1 and TRBJ2-5; TRBD2 is taken as the D call from the table, unchecked against the DNA. TRBV21-1 is a pseudogene locus. There are 17 residues in the CDR3. CDR3 sequence: CASSKVPKRGGQETQYF. Here the CDR3 DNA reads TGTGCCAGCAGCAAAGTCCCGAAGCGGGGGGGCCAAGAGACCCAGTACTTC.

The genes are TRBV6-2 or TRBV6-3 and TRBJ1-2; a possible D gene is TRBD1 (6 bases). Trimming removed 5 bases at V and 5 bases at J, with 18 bases between. Germline loops: CDR1 MNHEY, CDR2 SVGEGT. CDR3 length equals 15 residues. The CDR3 spells CASSPRGGGVYGYTF. The CDR3, as DNA: TGTGCCAGCAGTCCCCGGGGAGGGGGAGTTTATGGCTACACCTTC.

The chain combines TRBV2 with TRBJ2-3; D uncertain. The CDR3 totals 14 residues. The V gene's germline CDR1 is SNHLY and CDR2 FYNNEI. Trimming took 4 bases from V and 1 from J, leaving 9 bases between them. The CDR3 coding sequence is TGTGCCAGCAGTGCCGCAGGCCGCACAGATACGCAGTATTTT. Translation gives CASSAAGRTDTQYF.